Presented here are 11 T cell receptor beta chains from one specimen sequenced in a study of regulatory T cells in long-lasting Graves disease. Time point noted: newly diagnosed GD, antithyroid drugs for less than 3 months. There was RNA extracted from PBMCs, and the TCR library was made from it. With iRepertoire HTBI primers and Arm-PCR of CDR3 regions, TCR beta libraries were built. TCRdb ran MiXCR on the multiplex PCR reads and lists one entry per CDR3 protein. The sample yields roughly 440,000 distinct CDR3 sequences, 15% to 20% seen once. This sample was shared with a second study, whose subject was T cells in Graves' hyperthyroidism and ophthalmopathy.

This sample comprised peripheral blood mononuclear cells (PBMCs), obtained at new diagnosis, from a patient treated with antithyroid drugs. These receptors were taken from a woman aged 18-29 years with Graves disease.

This clonotype was found many times. The V and J genes are TRBV18 and TRBJ2-3; D is perhaps TRBD1 (5 bases). The CDR3 has 17 amino acids. Trimming removed 0 bases at V and 1 base at J, with 14 bases between. Germline lookup yields CDR1 KGHSH and CDR2 LQKENI. The CDR3 sequence is CASSPPPTAMGTDTQYF. CDR3 nucleotide sequence: TGTGCCAGCTCACCACCCCCGACAGCGATGGGCACAGATACGCAGTATTTT. The full variable domain, its missing parts supplied by reference TRBV18 and TRBJ2-3, is NAGVMQNPRHLVRRRGQEARLRCSPMKGHSHVYWYRQLPEEGLKFMVYLQKENIIDESGMPKERFSAEFPKEGPSILRIQQVVRGDSAAYFCASSPPPTAMGTDTQYFGPGTRLTVL.

V is TRBV19 and J is TRBJ2-7, with D maybe TRBD2 (5 bases). CDR3 length: 13 amino acids. CDR1 is LNHDA and CDR2 is SQIVND in the germline V gene (reference sequence). V gave up 5 bases and J gave up 3 bases, with 11 bases separating them. The CDR3 region has the DNA TGTGCCAGTAGTCTCGGGATACGCTACGAGCAGTACTTC. This gives the protein CASSLGIRYEQYF.

This clonotype was counted ten times or more. V gene TRBV12-5 combines with J gene TRBJ1-1; no clear D gene. There are 13 residues in the CDR3. V was clipped by 3 bases and J by 3 bases, with 8 bases between them. Per the germline V gene, CDR1 is LGHNT and CDR2 is FRNRAP. The chain's CDR3 is CASGFGLDTEAFF. The CDR3 DNA follows: TGTGCTAGTGGTTTCGGGCTCGACACTGAAGCTTTCTTT.

The gene calls are TRBV19 and TRBJ2-7; D is possibly TRBD2 (5 bases). CDR1 is LNHDA, CDR2 SQIVND, per germline (reference sequence). The length of the CDR3 is 15 residues. Trimming removed 3 bases at V and 2 bases at J, with 14 bases between. The CDR3 nucleotides are TGTGCCAGTAGTATTTTCTCAGGAGGACCCTACGAGCAGTACTTC. Translated: CASSIFSGGPYEQYF.

A few counts support this clonotype. This chain links TRBV9 with TRBJ2-1, with D perhaps matching TRBD2 (5 bases). The germline CDR1 and CDR2 sequences are SGDLS and YYNGEE. This CDR3 is 15 amino acids long. Between the trimmed V and J ends, which lost 5 bases and 9 bases, there was a span of 21 bases. The CDR3 nucleotides read TGTGCCAGCAGTGAGGTTTTCGTCGGAGGCGGTGAGCAGTTCTTC. This gives the protein CASSEVFVGGGEQFF.

This clonotype was counted a few times. This may stem from a read error, because a much larger clone lies one nucleotide away. The V and J genes are TRBV7-2 and TRBJ2-7; TRBD1 agrees at 7 bases. J gave up 4 bases and V 3 bases, and 3 bases lay outside the gene matches. Germline CDR1 reads SGHTA; CDR2 reads FQGNSA. This CDR3 region has 13 residues. Here the CDR3 DNA reads TGTGCCAGCAGCTTCGACAGGGTGTACGAGCAGTACTTC. Amino acids: CASSFDRVYEQYF.

This clonotype has a count of ten or more. The chain carries TRBV28 and TRBJ1-1; D is perhaps TRBD1 (6 bases). Germline values: CDR1 MDHEN, CDR2 SYDVKM. There are 13 residues in the CDR3. V gave up 6 bases and J gave up 5 bases, with 13 bases separating them. The CDR3, as DNA: TGTGCCAGCAGACAACAGGGTGGGACTGAAGCTTTCTTT. Translated, it gives CASRQQGGTEAFF.

This clonotype has more than one count but fewer than ten. The chain joins TRBV3-1 to TRBJ2-1; D is uncertain. Trimming stripped 3 bases from V and 8 bases from J, with 17 bases between. The CDR3 length is 15 residues. From germline, CDR1 is LGHDT and CDR2 YNNKEL (reference sequence). CDR3 amino acids: CASSHGLESAYEQFF. The DNA for the CDR3 is TGTGCCAGCAGCCACGGATTAGAATCCGCTTATGAGCAGTTCTTC.

Of note for this clonotype: One base away lies a much larger clone, so this may be a sequencing read error. This sequence joins TRBV7-2 and TRBJ2-7; no definite D call. Between the trimmed V and J ends, which lost 2 bases and 2 bases, there was a span of 19 bases. The CDR3 sequence is 17 residues long. The V gene's germline CDR1 is SGHTA and CDR2 FQGNSA. CDR3 DNA: TGTGCCAGCAGCTTAAAAGGAGAGACGGCCCTACCCTACGAGCAGTACTTC. This sequence encodes CASSLKGETALPYEQYF.

As regards this clonotype: The conserved phenylalanine or tryptophan is not found at the CDR3 terminus, so this likely reflects a read error. The chain carries TRBV4-3 and TRBJ2-2; 8 nucleotides align to TRBD1. Germline V gene lookup returns CDR1 LGHNA and CDR2 YSLEER. The V and J ends lost 0 bases and 7 bases, in that order; junction bases with no gene match: 10. The CDR3 has 17 residues. CDR3 amino acids: CASSQDFTRGHLGELFL. For the CDR3, the DNA is TGCGCCAGCAGCCAAGATTTTACCAGGGGGCACCTCGGGGAGCTGTTTCTT.

This clonotype came up many times. This chain links TRBV7-2 with TRBJ2-5; the D gene is possibly TRBD2 (5 bases). Trimming pared 6 bases from V and 2 bases from J, leaving 13 bases between. This CDR3 contains 14 residues. Germline CDR1 is SGHTA and CDR2 is FQGNSA. CDR3 residues: CASSRGLGQETQYF. CDR3 in DNA: TGTGCCAGCAGTCGCGGGTTGGGGCAAGAGACCCAGTACTTC.